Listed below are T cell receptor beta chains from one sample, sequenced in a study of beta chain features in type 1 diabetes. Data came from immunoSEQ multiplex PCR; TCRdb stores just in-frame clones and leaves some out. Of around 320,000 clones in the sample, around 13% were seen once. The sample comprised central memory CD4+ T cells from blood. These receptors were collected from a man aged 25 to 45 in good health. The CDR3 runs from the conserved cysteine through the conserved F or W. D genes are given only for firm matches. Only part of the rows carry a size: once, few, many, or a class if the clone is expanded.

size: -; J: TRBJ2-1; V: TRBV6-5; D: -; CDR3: CASSYVGGRRDEQFF; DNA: TGTGCCAGCAGTTACGTCGGGGGAAGGCGTGATGAGCAGTTCTTC
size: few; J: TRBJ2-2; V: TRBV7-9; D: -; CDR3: CASSLNSAGELFF; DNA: TGTGCCAGCAGCTTAAACAGCGCCGGGGAGCTGTTTTTT
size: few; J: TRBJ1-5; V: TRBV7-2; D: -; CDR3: CASSPNPRQPQHF; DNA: TGTGCCAGCAGCCCCAACCCCCGCCAGCCCCAGCATTTT
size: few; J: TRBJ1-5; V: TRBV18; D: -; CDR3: CASSPRTEAGQPQHF; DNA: TGTGCCAGCTCACCCAGGACAGAGGCGGGTCAGCCCCAGCATTTT
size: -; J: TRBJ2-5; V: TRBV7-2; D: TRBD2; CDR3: CASSFNSGGETQYF; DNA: TGTGCCAGCAGCTTTAATAGCGGGGGGGAGACCCAGTACTTC
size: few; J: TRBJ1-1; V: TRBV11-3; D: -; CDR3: CASSLARVNTEAFF; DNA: TGTGCCAGCAGCTTAGCGCGGGTGAACACTGAAGCTTTCTTT
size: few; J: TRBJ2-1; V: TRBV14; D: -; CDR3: CASSQEGPRGNEQFF; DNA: TGTGCCAGCAGCCAAGAAGGCCCCAGGGGCAATGAGCAGTTCTTC
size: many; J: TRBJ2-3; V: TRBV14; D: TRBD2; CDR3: CASSQVLARDGDTQYF; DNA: TGTGCCAGCAGCCAAGTACTAGCGAGAGATGGGGATACGCAGTATTTT
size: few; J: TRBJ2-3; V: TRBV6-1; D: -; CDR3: CASKGGSGDTQYF; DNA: TGTGCCAGCAAGGGGGGAAGCGGGGATACGCAGTATTTT
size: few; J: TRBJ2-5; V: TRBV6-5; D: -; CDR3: CASRGSSETQYF; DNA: TGTGCCAGCAGGGGGAGTTCGGAGACCCAGTACTTC
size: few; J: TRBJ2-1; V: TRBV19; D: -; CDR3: CASSPNGGGRAGEQFF; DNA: TGTGCCAGTAGTCCCAATGGGGGGGGGCGAGCTGGTGAGCAGTTCTTC
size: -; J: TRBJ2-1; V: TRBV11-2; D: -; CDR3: CASSPSRSGNEQFF; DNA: TGTGCCAGCAGCCCCAGCCGGAGTGGGAATGAGCAGTTCTTC
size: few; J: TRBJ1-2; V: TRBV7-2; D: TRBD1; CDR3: CASSFTGTGAGYTF; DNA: TGTGCCAGCAGCTTCACCGGGACAGGGGCTGGCTACACCTTC
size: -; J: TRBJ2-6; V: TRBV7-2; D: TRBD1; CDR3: CASRQGTVGGSGANVLTF; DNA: TGTGCCAGCAGACAAGGGACAGTGGGTGGGTCTGGGGCCAACGTCCTGACTTTC
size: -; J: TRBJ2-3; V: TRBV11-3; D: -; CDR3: CASAVLTDTQYF; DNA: TGTGCCAGCGCGGTGCTCACAGATACGCAGTATTTT
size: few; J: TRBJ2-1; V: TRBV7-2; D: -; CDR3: CASSLAQGRDEQFF; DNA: TGTGCCAGCAGCTTAGCCCAGGGTAGGGATGAGCAGTTCTTC
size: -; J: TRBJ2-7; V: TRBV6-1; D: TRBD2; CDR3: CASSSTSGVEYEQYF; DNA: TGTGCCAGCAGTTCCACAAGCGGGGTAGAGTACGAGCAGTACTTC
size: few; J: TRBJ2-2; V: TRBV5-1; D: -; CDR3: CASSLAPTGRNTGELFF; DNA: TGCGCCAGCAGCTTGGCCCCGACTGGCAGGAACACCGGGGAGCTGTTTTTT
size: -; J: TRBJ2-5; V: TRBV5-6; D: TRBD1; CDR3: CASSSYDRGRETQYF; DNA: TGTGCCAGCAGCTCGTACGACAGGGGCAGGGAGACCCAGTACTTC
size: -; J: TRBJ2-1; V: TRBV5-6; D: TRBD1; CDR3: CASSAMSGTGVYNEQFF; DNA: TGTGCCAGCAGCGCTATGTCCGGGACAGGGGTATACAATGAGCAGTTCTTC
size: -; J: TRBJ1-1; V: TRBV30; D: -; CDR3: CAWSVYGQGTEAFF; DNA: TGTGCCTGGAGTGTTTACGGTCAGGGAACTGAAGCTTTCTTT
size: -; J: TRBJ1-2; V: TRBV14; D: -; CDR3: CASSQEFWVDSHYGYTF; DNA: TGTGCCAGCAGCCAAGAATTCTGGGTTGATTCACACTATGGCTACACCTTC
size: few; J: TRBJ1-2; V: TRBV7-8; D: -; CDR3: CASSLVRDPNYGYTF; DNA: TGTGCCAGCAGCTTAGTACGCGATCCGAACTATGGCTACACCTTC
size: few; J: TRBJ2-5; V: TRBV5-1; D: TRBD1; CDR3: CASSLVPAGGMETQYF; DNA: TGCGCCAGCAGCTTGGTGCCCGCAGGGGGTATGGAGACCCAGTACTTC
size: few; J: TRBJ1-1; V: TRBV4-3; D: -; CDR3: CASSQTRSGLNTEAFF; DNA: TGCGCCAGCAGCCAAACCAGATCTGGGCTGAACACTGAAGCTTTCTTT
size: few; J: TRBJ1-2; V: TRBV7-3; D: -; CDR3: CASSLGGGRPYGYTF; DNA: TGTGCCAGCAGCTTAGGCGGGGGCCGACCCTATGGCTACACCTTC